The sequence of this T cell receptor beta chain was determined in a study of blood T cell repertoires in COVID-19. About the research overall: The origin of the acute and convalescent COVID-19 samples was the United States, Italy and Spain. PBMCs, B-cell-depleted T cells, or T cells were the source of the cDNA or gDNA that made up the material.

Original analysis: Amplified reference gene primers provided the basis for estimating nucleated cell counts. TCRdb keeps only in-frame clones here, not all; method: immunoSEQ multiplex PCR. V and J calls and clone size are given by that table; D and trimming were obtained from the DNA. The repertoire holds roughly 380,000 clones, with about 90% as singletons. This CDR3 has 14 amino acids. Germline V gene data show CDR1 as LGHDT and CDR2 as YNNKEL (reference sequence). V dropped 4 bases and J dropped 4; count of bases not matched to a gene: 4. Recruits, aged roughly 18 to 95 years, lived in 25 or so US areas. This clone was seen a handful of times.

The clonotype comes from a woman aged 25 to 39 who had recovered from COVID-19. Sequencing input: PBMCs or T cells enriched from blood (not recorded which). This chain links TRBV3-1 (or the pseudogene TRBV3-2) with TRBJ2-7; 10 bases align to TRBD1. CDR3 loop: CASSLGQGIYEQYF. CDR3 in DNA: TGTGCCAGCAGCCTGGGACAGGGGATATACGAGCAGTACTTC.